The rows below give T cell receptor beta chains drawn from one sample of a study of blood T cell repertoires in COVID-19. Data came from immunoSEQ multiplex PCR; TCRdb stores just in-frame clones and leaves some out. The profile shows about 57,000 clones, roughly 85% of them singletons. The sample consisted of peripheral blood. The receptors shown here come from a human donor in a cohort sampled during active COVID-19. Each CDR3 is given with its conserved first and last residue. The order of the fields is clone size, V gene, J gene, D gene, CDR3 DNA, CDR3 protein. D genes are given only for firm matches. Rows may omit the clone size; those that give it use once, few, many or a size class.

clone_size: -
v_call: TRBV27
j_call: TRBJ1-2
d_call: TRBD1
cdr3_nt: TGTGCCAGCAGTTTCACCTATAGGGACAGGGGGCCCACTAACTATGGCTACACCTTC
cdr3_aa: CASSFTYRDRGPTNYGYTF

clone_size: few
v_call: TRBV7-8
j_call: TRBJ2-3
d_call: TRBD2
cdr3_nt: TGTGCCAGCAGCCCCCGGACTAGCGGGACTAGCACAGATACGCAGTATTTT
cdr3_aa: CASSPRTSGTSTDTQYF

clone_size: few
v_call: TRBV7-9
j_call: TRBJ1-2
d_call: -
cdr3_nt: TGTGCCAGCACCCCCCCTACAGCTAACTATGGCTACACCTTC
cdr3_aa: CASTPPTANYGYTF

clone_size: once
v_call: TRBV28
j_call: TRBJ2-1
d_call: -
cdr3_nt: TGTGCCAGCTGTGGACAAATTAACTCCTACAATGAGCAGTTCTTC
cdr3_aa: CASCGQINSYNEQFF

clone_size: -
v_call: TRBV2
j_call: TRBJ2-2
d_call: TRBD1
cdr3_nt: TGTGCCAGCAGGACTACAGGGGAATGGGGAGCAGGCGGGGAGCTGTTTTTT
cdr3_aa: CASRTTGEWGAGGELFF

clone_size: -
v_call: TRBV5-1
j_call: TRBJ2-1
d_call: -
cdr3_nt: TGCGCCAGCAGCCCCTCACGGCCCGGGTCCGAGCAGTTCTTC
cdr3_aa: CASSPSRPGSEQFF

clone_size: -
v_call: TRBV27
j_call: TRBJ1-4
d_call: TRBD1
cdr3_nt: TGTGCCAGCACCTCGGACAGGGCTAATGAAAAACTGTTTTTT
cdr3_aa: CASTSDRANEKLFF

clone_size: -
v_call: TRBV5-4
j_call: TRBJ1-1
d_call: -
cdr3_nt: TGTGCCAGCAGCTTGGCTACCGACACTGAAGCTTTCTTT
cdr3_aa: CASSLATDTEAFF

clone_size: -
v_call: TRBV18
j_call: TRBJ2-3
d_call: -
cdr3_nt: TGTGCCAGCTCACCACCGGCGGTAGATACGCAGTATTTT
cdr3_aa: CASSPPAVDTQYF

clone_size: -
v_call: TRBV5-4
j_call: TRBJ1-6
d_call: -
cdr3_nt: TGTGCCAGCAGCTTATACAGGAGCTATAATTCACCCCTCCACTTT
cdr3_aa: CASSLYRSYNSPLHF

clone_size: -
v_call: TRBV5-5
j_call: TRBJ2-3
d_call: -
cdr3_nt: TGTGCCAGCAGCTTGGTGAGGGACACAGATACGCAGTATTTT
cdr3_aa: CASSLVRDTDTQYF

clone_size: once
v_call: TRBV23-1
j_call: TRBJ1-5
d_call: -
cdr3_nt: TGCGCCAGCAGTCAATCCCCCAGGGAGGGTTGCAATCAGCCCCAGCATTTT
cdr3_aa: CASSQSPREGCNQPQHF

clone_size: -
v_call: TRBV9
j_call: TRBJ2-5
d_call: TRBD2
cdr3_nt: TGTGCCAGCAGCCACGGACTAGCGGAACAAGAGACCCAGTACTTC
cdr3_aa: CASSHGLAEQETQYF

clone_size: -
v_call: TRBV19
j_call: TRBJ1-5
d_call: -
cdr3_nt: TGTGCCACTTCGGACAGTGCCGATCAGCCCCAGCATTTT
cdr3_aa: CATSDSADQPQHF

clone_size: -
v_call: TRBV15
j_call: TRBJ2-3
d_call: TRBD2
cdr3_nt: TGTGCCACCAGCAGGGGGACTAGCGGGAGGGATACGCAGTATTTT
cdr3_aa: CATSRGTSGRDTQYF

clone_size: few
v_call: TRBV19
j_call: TRBJ2-7
d_call: TRBD1
cdr3_nt: TGTGCCAGTAGACCTTTACCGGGACAGGATTACGAGCAGTACTTC
cdr3_aa: CASRPLPGQDYEQYF

clone_size: -
v_call: TRBV2
j_call: TRBJ2-2
d_call: -
cdr3_nt: TGTGCCAGCCGGACTGGGACGAACACCGGGGAGCTGTTTTTT
cdr3_aa: CASRTGTNTGELFF

clone_size: -
v_call: TRBV29-1
j_call: TRBJ2-3
d_call: TRBD2
cdr3_nt: TGCAGCGTCCCGGGACTAGGCACAGATACGCAGTATTTT
cdr3_aa: CSVPGLGTDTQYF

clone_size: -
v_call: TRBV11-3
j_call: TRBJ2-1
d_call: TRBD2
cdr3_nt: TGTGCCAGCAGCCAAAGCACGACTAGCGGGAGAAGAAATGAGCAGTTCTTC
cdr3_aa: CASSQSTTSGRRNEQFF

clone_size: -
v_call: TRBV3-1/TRBV3-2
j_call: TRBJ1-6
d_call: -
cdr3_nt: TGTGCCAGCTTACAAACGCCCAGGGCAGAGCCTAATTCACCCCTCCACTTT
cdr3_aa: CASLQTPRAEPNSPLHF

clone_size: once
v_call: TRBV10-3
j_call: TRBJ2-3
d_call: TRBD2
cdr3_nt: TGTGCCATCGGGAGACTAGCGGGGAGTGCTAGCACAGATACGCAGTATTTT
cdr3_aa: CAIGRLAGSASTDTQYF

clone_size: -
v_call: TRBV7-2
j_call: TRBJ2-7
d_call: TRBD2
cdr3_nt: TGTGCCAGCAGCCCTACTAGCGGGGGGACCTACGAGCAGTACTTC
cdr3_aa: CASSPTSGGTYEQYF

clone_size: -
v_call: TRBV5-4
j_call: TRBJ1-4
d_call: TRBD1
cdr3_nt: TGTGCCAGCAGCTCGACAGGGGCAACTAATGAAAAACTGTTTTTT
cdr3_aa: CASSSTGATNEKLFF

clone_size: -
v_call: TRBV18
j_call: TRBJ2-7
d_call: -
cdr3_nt: TGTGCCAGCTCATCCGGACAGACCTACGAGCAGTACTTC
cdr3_aa: CASSSGQTYEQYF

clone_size: -
v_call: TRBV3-1/TRBV3-2
j_call: TRBJ2-7
d_call: TRBD2
cdr3_nt: TGTGCCAGCAGCCAATTTCGGGGGGGGACCTACGAGCAGTACTTC
cdr3_aa: CASSQFRGGTYEQYF

clone_size: -
v_call: TRBV7-9
j_call: TRBJ2-3
d_call: TRBD1
cdr3_nt: TGTGCCAGCACCAAGGTGGCGGGACAGGGGAATGCGCAGTATTTT
cdr3_aa: CASTKVAGQGNAQYF

clone_size: -
v_call: TRBV7-2
j_call: TRBJ1-2
d_call: -
cdr3_nt: TGTGCCAGCAGCTCCGCGGGGGGCGCGGGTGGCTACACCTTC
cdr3_aa: CASSSAGGAGGYTF

clone_size: -
v_call: TRBV5-5
j_call: TRBJ2-1
d_call: -
cdr3_nt: TGTGCCAGCAGCTTGAGCCCGGGTAAGGGGCCCCTTGGTGGGCAGTTCTTC
cdr3_aa: CASSLSPGKGPLGGQFF

clone_size: once
v_call: TRBV18
j_call: TRBJ2-3
d_call: TRBD2
cdr3_nt: TGTGCCAGCTCCCTCACTCGAGCGGGAGGGCGGGGCACAGATACGCAGTATTTT
cdr3_aa: CASSLTRAGGRGTDTQYF

clone_size: -
v_call: TRBV2
j_call: TRBJ2-7
d_call: -
cdr3_nt: TGTGCCAGCAGGCAACAGGGCTACGAGCAGTACTTC
cdr3_aa: CASRQQGYEQYF

clone_size: -
v_call: TRBV2
j_call: TRBJ2-5
d_call: -
cdr3_nt: TGTGCCAGCAGTGAGGGACTTCAAGAGACCCAGTACTTC
cdr3_aa: CASSEGLQETQYF

clone_size: -
v_call: TRBV14
j_call: TRBJ2-1
d_call: -
cdr3_nt: TGTGCCAGCAGCCAAGGGCTCCAAGCCGGGGAGTTCTTC
cdr3_aa: CASSQGLQAGEFF

clone_size: -
v_call: TRBV4-3
j_call: TRBJ2-6
d_call: TRBD2
cdr3_nt: TGCGCCAGCAGCCAAGATATGGCGGGGGTAGGGGCCAACGTCCTGACTTTC
cdr3_aa: CASSQDMAGVGANVLTF

clone_size: -
v_call: TRBV7-2
j_call: TRBJ2-1
d_call: TRBD2
cdr3_nt: TGTGCCAGCAGCTTAGCAGGCGGCGGGAGGGGAGATGAGCAGTTCTTC
cdr3_aa: CASSLAGGGRGDEQFF

clone_size: once
v_call: TRBV7-9
j_call: TRBJ2-2
d_call: -
cdr3_nt: TGTGCCAGCATGACTTCGGCTAAGCTGTTTTTT
cdr3_aa: CASMTSAKLFF

clone_size: -
v_call: TRBV2
j_call: TRBJ2-1
d_call: -
cdr3_nt: TGTGCCAGCAGAGGCCAGGGGTTCGTTTCTAATGAGCAGTTCTTC
cdr3_aa: CASRGQGFVSNEQFF

clone_size: -
v_call: TRBV30
j_call: TRBJ2-7
d_call: -
cdr3_nt: TGTGCCTGGGTCGGAGACTACGAGCAGTACTTC
cdr3_aa: CAWVGDYEQYF

clone_size: -
v_call: TRBV18
j_call: TRBJ2-7
d_call: TRBD1
cdr3_nt: TGTGCCAGCTCCTTTAGACAGGGGTTCGGCGAGCAGTACTTC
cdr3_aa: CASSFRQGFGEQYF

clone_size: -
v_call: TRBV15
j_call: TRBJ2-3
d_call: -
cdr3_nt: TGTGCCACCAGCGATCAGGGAAGAAGGACAGATACGCAGTATTTT
cdr3_aa: CATSDQGRRTDTQYF

clone_size: once
v_call: TRBV18
j_call: TRBJ2-1
d_call: TRBD1
cdr3_nt: TGTGCCAGCTCACCCGACAGGGTTGGCAATGAGCAGTTCTTC
cdr3_aa: CASSPDRVGNEQFF

clone_size: few
v_call: TRBV7-2
j_call: TRBJ2-7
d_call: -
cdr3_nt: TGTGCCAGCAGCCCGGGGAGTACCTACGAGCAGTACTTC
cdr3_aa: CASSPGSTYEQYF

clone_size: -
v_call: TRBV7-9
j_call: TRBJ1-1
d_call: -
cdr3_nt: TGTGCCAGCAGCCCGACACCTTTGGGGAACACTGAAGCTTTCTTT
cdr3_aa: CASSPTPLGNTEAFF

clone_size: -
v_call: TRBV6-2/TRBV6-3
j_call: TRBJ2-7
d_call: -
cdr3_nt: TGTGCCAGCAGTTCAGAGGGCCGATGGGGGCAGTACTTC
cdr3_aa: CASSSEGRWGQYF

clone_size: -
v_call: TRBV18
j_call: TRBJ2-7
d_call: TRBD1
cdr3_nt: TGTGCCAGCTCACCAGGGACAGAAAGCGAGCAGTACTTC
cdr3_aa: CASSPGTESEQYF

clone_size: -
v_call: TRBV6-6
j_call: TRBJ2-6
d_call: -
cdr3_nt: TGTGCCGCTACTTCTGGGGCCAACGTCCTGACTTTC
cdr3_aa: CAATSGANVLTF

clone_size: -
v_call: TRBV3-1/TRBV3-2
j_call: TRBJ1-2
d_call: -
cdr3_nt: TGTGCCAGCAGCCAAGATGGCAGGAACGGCTATGGCTACACCTTC
cdr3_aa: CASSQDGRNGYGYTF

clone_size: few
v_call: TRBV4-1
j_call: TRBJ1-2
d_call: -
cdr3_nt: TGCGCCAGCAGCCTTCCCGCGTGGAACTATGGCTACACCTTC
cdr3_aa: CASSLPAWNYGYTF

clone_size: -
v_call: TRBV7-8
j_call: TRBJ2-3
d_call: TRBD2
cdr3_nt: TGTGCCAGCAGCGGGGGACTAGCGGGATTCAAAGATACGCAGTATTTT
cdr3_aa: CASSGGLAGFKDTQYF

clone_size: once
v_call: TRBV6-5
j_call: TRBJ2-2
d_call: -
cdr3_nt: TGTGCCAGCAGTTACCACAATCAGATGTCCGGGGAGCTGTTTTTT
cdr3_aa: CASSYHNQMSGELFF

clone_size: -
v_call: TRBV4-2
j_call: TRBJ2-7
d_call: TRBD1
cdr3_nt: TGTGCCAGCAGCCAAGATGGTTGGGACAGGGAGATCTACGAGCAGTACTTC
cdr3_aa: CASSQDGWDREIYEQYF

clone_size: -
v_call: TRBV7-2
j_call: TRBJ2-7
d_call: TRBD2
cdr3_nt: TGTGCCAGCAGCTTATCTAGCGGGACCGAGCAGTACTTC
cdr3_aa: CASSLSSGTEQYF

clone_size: -
v_call: TRBV7-2
j_call: TRBJ2-7
d_call: -
cdr3_nt: TGTGCCAGCAGCTTACCGGGCTCCTACGAGCAGTACTTC
cdr3_aa: CASSLPGSYEQYF

clone_size: -
v_call: TRBV28
j_call: TRBJ1-3
d_call: -
cdr3_nt: TGTGCCAGCAGTCCTCAGGTCAGCCTTGGAAACACCATATATTTT
cdr3_aa: CASSPQVSLGNTIYF

clone_size: -
v_call: TRBV23-1
j_call: TRBJ1-1
d_call: -
cdr3_nt: TGCGCCAGCAGTCTTCGATCCCGACAGGCGAACACTGAAGCTTTCTTT
cdr3_aa: CASSLRSRQANTEAFF

clone_size: -
v_call: TRBV19
j_call: TRBJ2-3
d_call: TRBD2
cdr3_nt: TGTGCCAGTAGTCCTAGCGGAAACACAGATACGCAGTATTTT
cdr3_aa: CASSPSGNTDTQYF

clone_size: -
v_call: TRBV28
j_call: TRBJ2-7
d_call: -
cdr3_nt: TGTGCCAGTAGAGCGGGGACACCGGCCGAGCAGTACTTC
cdr3_aa: CASRAGTPAEQYF

clone_size: -
v_call: TRBV18
j_call: TRBJ2-3
d_call: -
cdr3_nt: TGTGCCAGCGACCCACCCGGGGGGCCCACAGATACGCAGTATTTT
cdr3_aa: CASDPPGGPTDTQYF

clone_size: -
v_call: TRBV24-1
j_call: TRBJ2-5
d_call: TRBD2
cdr3_nt: TGTGCCACCAGTGACGAAGCGGGAGGTCTTCAAGAGACCCAGTACTTC
cdr3_aa: CATSDEAGGLQETQYF

clone_size: once
v_call: TRBV24-1
j_call: TRBJ1-2
d_call: -
cdr3_nt: TGTGCCACCAGTTCGGCCGGACAGAGAGCTAACTATGGCTACACCTTC
cdr3_aa: CATSSAGQRANYGYTF